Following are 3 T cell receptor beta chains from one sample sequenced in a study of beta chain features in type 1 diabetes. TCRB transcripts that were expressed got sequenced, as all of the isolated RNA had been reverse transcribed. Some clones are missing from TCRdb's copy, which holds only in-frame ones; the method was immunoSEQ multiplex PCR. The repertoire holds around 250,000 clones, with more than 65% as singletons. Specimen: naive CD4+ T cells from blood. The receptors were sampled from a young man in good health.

The CDR3 sequence is CASSPGQVTTDTQYF. CDR3 in DNA: TGCGCCAGCAGCCCCGGACAGGTAACCACAGATACGCAGTATTTT. This sequence joins TRBV5-1 and TRBJ2-3; the match to TRBD1 covers 7 bases. V lost 4 bases, J lost 2 bases, and 7 bases stayed unmatched. The germline V gene encodes CDR1 SGHRS and CDR2 YFSETQ. The CDR3 totals 15 residues.

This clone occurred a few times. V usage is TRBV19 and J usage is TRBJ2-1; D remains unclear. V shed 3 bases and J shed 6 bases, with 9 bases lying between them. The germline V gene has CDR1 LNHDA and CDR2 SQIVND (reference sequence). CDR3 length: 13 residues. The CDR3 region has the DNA TGTGCCAGTAGTATGGGTAGAGGCAATGAGCAGTTCTTC. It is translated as CASSMGRGNEQFF.

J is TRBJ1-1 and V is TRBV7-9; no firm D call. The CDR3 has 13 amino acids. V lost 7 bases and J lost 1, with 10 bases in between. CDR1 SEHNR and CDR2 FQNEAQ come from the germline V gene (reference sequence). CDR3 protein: CASNSEENTEAFF. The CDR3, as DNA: TGTGCCAGCAACTCAGAGGAGAACACTGAAGCTTTCTTT.